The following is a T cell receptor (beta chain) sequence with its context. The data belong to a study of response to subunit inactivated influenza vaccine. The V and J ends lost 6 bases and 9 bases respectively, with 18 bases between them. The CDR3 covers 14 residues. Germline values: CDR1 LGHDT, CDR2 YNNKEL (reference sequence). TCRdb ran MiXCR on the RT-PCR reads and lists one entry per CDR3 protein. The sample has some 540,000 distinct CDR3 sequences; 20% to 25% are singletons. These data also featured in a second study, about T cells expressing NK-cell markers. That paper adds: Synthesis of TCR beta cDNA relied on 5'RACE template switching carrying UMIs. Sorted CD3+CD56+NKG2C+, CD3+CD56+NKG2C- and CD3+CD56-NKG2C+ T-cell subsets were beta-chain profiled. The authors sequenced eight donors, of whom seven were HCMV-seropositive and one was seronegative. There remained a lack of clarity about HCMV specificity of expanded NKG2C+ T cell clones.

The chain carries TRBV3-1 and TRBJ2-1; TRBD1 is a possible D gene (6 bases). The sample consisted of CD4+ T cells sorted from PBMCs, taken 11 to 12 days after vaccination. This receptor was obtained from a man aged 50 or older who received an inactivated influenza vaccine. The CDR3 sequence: CASSYMTGSSEQFF. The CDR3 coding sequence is TGTGCCAGCAGTTATATGACAGGTTCGAGTGAGCAGTTCTTC.